What follows are 13 T cell receptor beta chains derived from one specimen sequenced in a study of molecular identifiers for immune sequencing clone quantification. TCRdb processed the PCR reads anew with MiXCR; each CDR3 protein has one entry. This sample has 90,000 to 120,000 distinct CDR3 sequences, with roughly 38% found just once. What was sequenced was naive CD8+ T cells from blood, with Jurkat cell RNA spiked in. Subset denoted: FACS-sorted CD8+CD4-CCR7+CD45RA+ naive T cells. Receptors originate from a human donor in good health. Some libraries in this study had Jurkat cell RNA spiked in.

Turning to this clonotype: With a much larger clone just one base away, this may be a read error. V and J are TRBV14 and TRBJ2-5; no firm D call. CDR1 and CDR2 from the germline V gene are SGHDN and FVKESK. Deletions cut 1 base from V and 4 bases from J, with 13 bases between. There are 15 residues in the CDR3. CDR3 nucleotides: TGTGCCAGCAGCCAAGCTCCCGGACCGACAGAGACCCAGTACTTC. It translates to CASSQAPGPTETQYF.

This clonotype was picked up a small number of times. V gene TRBV27 combines with J gene TRBJ1-5; 8 positions agree with TRBD1. V dropped 2 bases and J dropped 3; count of bases not matched to a gene: 6. CDR3 length: 16 amino acids. Germline CDR1 MNHEY, CDR2 SMNVEV (reference sequence). CDR3 amino acids: CASSLGTGFLNQPQHF. The CDR3 bases are TGTGCCAGCAGTTTAGGGACAGGTTTTCTCAATCAGCCCCAGCATTTT.

This clonotype was detected many times. The chain has TRBV7-2 and TRBJ2-7; 7 positions agree with TRBD1. The CDR3 runs to 13 residues. V shed 5 bases, J shed 3 bases, and the junction held 4 bases outside the gene matches. Germline V CDR1 and CDR2: SGHTA, FQGNSA. DNA of the CDR3: TGTGCCAGCAGCCTAGGGGACAGCTACGAGCAGTACTTC. It specifies CASSLGDSYEQYF. Full variable domain (remainder filled in from reference TRBV7-2 and TRBJ2-7): GAGVSQSPSNKVTEKGKDVELRCDPISGHTALYWYRQSLGQGLEFLIYFQGNSAPDKSGLPSDRFSAERTGGSVSTLTIQRTQQEDSAVYLCASSLGDSYEQYFGPGTRLTVT.

This clonotype was seen at least ten times. The chain joins TRBV7-6 to TRBJ2-5; 8 bases are a match to TRBD2. CDR1 and CDR2 from the germline V gene are SGHVS and FNYEAQ. The CDR3 runs to 16 residues. Trimming took 1 base from V and 2 from J; bases not matched to a gene: 6. The CDR3 loop reads CASSLGSSGGQETQYF. For the CDR3, the DNA is TGTGCCAGCAGCTTAGGTTCAAGCGGGGGACAAGAGACCCAGTACTTC.

The gene calls are TRBV9 and TRBJ2-7; D tentatively fits TRBD1 or TRBD2 (5 bases each). The CDR3 loop spans 14 amino acids. Germline values: CDR1 SGDLS, CDR2 YYNGEE. V lost 2 bases to trimming and J lost 2 bases, with 11 bases between them. The CDR3 loop is CASSVGTAAYEQYF. DNA for the CDR3: TGTGCCAGCAGCGTGGGGACCGCCGCCTACGAGCAGTACTTC. The complete variable domain, with remaining parts taken from reference TRBV9 and TRBJ2-7, reads DSGVTQTPKHLITATGQRVTLRCSPRSGDLSVYWYQQSLDQGLQFLIQYYNGEERAKGNILERFSAQQFPDLHSELNLSSLELGDSALYFCASSVGTAAYEQYFGPGTRLTVT.

This clonotype was picked up many times. The chain carries TRBV11-2 and TRBJ2-7; D not resolved. CDR1 SGHAT and CDR2 FQNNGV come from the germline V gene. The V end lost 4 bases, the J end lost 6 bases, and 10 bases lay between the germline ends. The CDR3 is 12 amino acids. The CDR3 region has the DNA TGTGCCAGCAGCTCCGACTCCGGCGAGCAGTACTTC. It is translated as CASSSDSGEQYF.

The V call is TRBV29-1, the J call TRBJ2-1, with D maybe TRBD1 (6 bases). Germline V gene data show CDR1 as SQVTM and CDR2 as ANQGSEA. The CDR3 is 16 residues long. Trimming stripped 0 bases from V and 10 bases from J, with 22 bases between. DNA of the CDR3: TGCAGCGTTGAAGATTGGGGGACAAGAGAGGGACCGGAGCAGTTCTTC. Translated, it gives CSVEDWGTREGPEQFF.

Notes on this clonotype: The junction does not match germline at one end; this may be a read error. J is TRBJ2-3 and V is TRBV3-1; 12 bases map to TRBD2. Germline V gene lookup returns CDR1 LGHDT and CDR2 YNNKEL (reference sequence). CDR3 length: 16 residues. The CDR3 DNA reads TGTGCCAGCAGCCCCCCTAGCGGGAGGGGGACAGATACGCAGAATTTT. Translating gives CASSPPSGRGTDTQNF.

At least ten counts were recorded for this clonotype. The chain carries TRBV6-6 and TRBJ2-7, with a weak D call TRBD1 (6 bases). V lost 6 bases and J 4 bases, leaving 19 bases between the germline ends. The germline CDR1 and CDR2 sequences are MNHNY and SVGAGI (reference sequence). The CDR3 loop spans 15 amino acids. As DNA, the CDR3 is TGTGCCAGCAGACAGGAGTCCTTCGGGACATACGAGCAGTACTTC. Translating gives CASRQESFGTYEQYF.

This clonotype has only a few counts. The chain uses TRBV5-4 and TRBJ1-1; D gene unclear. The CDR3 loop spans 13 amino acids. The V gene lost 1 base and the J gene lost 1 base, with 5 bases spanning the gap. The germline V gene has CDR1 SGHNT and CDR2 YYREEE (reference sequence). CDR3 in DNA: TGTGCCAGCAGCTTGAAGGGGAACACTGAAGCTTTCTTT. It translates to CASSLKGNTEAFF.

This chain links TRBV19 with TRBJ2-1; 8 nucleotides align to TRBD2. Germline CDR1 LNHDA, CDR2 SQIVND (reference sequence). The V segment lost 8 bases and the J segment 7 bases; nucleotides outside the gene matches: 13. The CDR3 consists of 15 residues. The CDR3 region has the DNA TGTGCCAGTCGTAACTCGGGAGGGCGCTTGAATGAGCAGTTCTTC. It specifies CASRNSGGRLNEQFF.

A remark on this clonotype: A much bigger clone sits one base away, suggesting this may be a read error. The chain carries TRBV7-2 and TRBJ2-7; 7 nucleotides line up with TRBD1. This CDR3 has 14 residues. Looked up from germline, CDR1 is SGHTA and CDR2 is FQGNSA. CDR3 amino acids: CASGLGQGAYEQYF. CDR3 DNA sequence: TGTGCCAGCGGCTTAGGGCAGGGGGCCTACGAGCAGTACTTC.

The V and J genes are TRBV5-6 and TRBJ1-5; no clear D gene. Per the germline V gene, CDR1 is SGHDT and CDR2 is YYEEEE. V shed 2 bases and J shed 1 base, with 4 bases lying between them. This CDR3 region has 13 residues. CDR3 nucleotides: TGTGCCAGCAGCTTACAGAGCAATCAGCCCCAGCATTTT. This sequence encodes CASSLQSNQPQHF.